The rows below give T cell receptor beta chains drawn from one sample of a study of cytomegalovirus exposure and HLA in healthy donors. Sequencing used immunoSEQ multiplex PCR; TCRdb keeps in-frame clones, though not all of them. Among some 140,000 clones listed, approximately 86% were seen once. Sequences were obtained from PBMCs. These receptors originate from a man between 18 and 29 years old in good health and CMV-seropositive. CDR3s include the opening cysteine and the closing phenylalanine or tryptophan. D genes are given only for firm matches. Some rows mark clone size as missing; the rest say once, few, many or name a class of expanded clone.

j_gene: TRBJ2-7
d_gene: NA
v_gene: TRBV6-6
abundance: NA
CDR3nt: TGTGCCAGCAGTTTTTGGGCGTCCTACGAGCAGTACTTC
CDR3aa: CASSFWASYEQYF

j_gene: TRBJ2-1
d_gene: TRBD2
v_gene: TRBV5-1
abundance: NA
CDR3nt: TGCGCCAGCAAATTAGCGGGAGCCGATGAGCAGTTCTTC
CDR3aa: CASKLAGADEQFF

j_gene: TRBJ2-7
d_gene: NA
v_gene: TRBV5-6
abundance: NA
CDR3nt: TGTGCCAGCAGCTTGTTAGACACAAGCTCCTACGAGCAGTACTTC
CDR3aa: CASSLLDTSSYEQYF

j_gene: TRBJ2-2
d_gene: TRBD1
v_gene: TRBV18
abundance: few
CDR3nt: TGTGCCAGCGGACAGGATGGGGGAACCGGGGAGCTGTTTTTT
CDR3aa: CASGQDGGTGELFF

j_gene: TRBJ1-2
d_gene: NA
v_gene: TRBV6-5
abundance: few
CDR3nt: TGTGCCAGCAGTTCCACTACAGGGAATGAAGGCTACACCTTC
CDR3aa: CASSSTTGNEGYTF

j_gene: TRBJ2-3
d_gene: TRBD2
v_gene: TRBV13
abundance: NA
CDR3nt: TGTGCCAGCAGCTCGAAAGGGACTAGCGGGAGCACAGATACGCAGTATTTT
CDR3aa: CASSSKGTSGSTDTQYF

j_gene: TRBJ2-5
d_gene: NA
v_gene: TRBV27
abundance: NA
CDR3nt: TGTGCCAGCAGTACCACGACAGGGAGGGAGACCCAGTACTTC
CDR3aa: CASSTTTGRETQYF

j_gene: TRBJ2-5
d_gene: TRBD2
v_gene: TRBV5-1
abundance: NA
CDR3nt: TGCGCCAGCAGCCCGGGGGGGGCACAAGAGACCCAGTACTTC
CDR3aa: CASSPGGAQETQYF

j_gene: TRBJ1-1
d_gene: NA
v_gene: TRBV6-5
abundance: NA
CDR3nt: TGTGCCAGCAGGGGGCAGGGGCTGTTCACTGAAGCTTTCTTT
CDR3aa: CASRGQGLFTEAFF

j_gene: TRBJ2-1
d_gene: NA
v_gene: TRBV29-1
abundance: once
CDR3nt: TGCAGCGTTGGTTCGCCCCGGGTGGGCAATGAGCAGTTCTTC
CDR3aa: CSVGSPRVGNEQFF

j_gene: TRBJ2-7
d_gene: NA
v_gene: TRBV21-1
abundance: NA
CDR3nt: TGTGCCAGCAGCCCGGGACTAGCGTGCCCCGAGCAGTACTTC
CDR3aa: CASSPGLACPEQYF

j_gene: TRBJ2-7
d_gene: NA
v_gene: TRBV19
abundance: NA
CDR3nt: TGTGCCAGTAGTATAGACTCCTCCTCCTACGAGCAGTACTTC
CDR3aa: CASSIDSSSYEQYF

j_gene: TRBJ2-1
d_gene: TRBD2
v_gene: TRBV7-9
abundance: NA
CDR3nt: TGTGCCAGCAGCTCCCCCACTAGCGGGGATTACAATGAGCAGTTCTTC
CDR3aa: CASSSPTSGDYNEQFF

j_gene: TRBJ1-2
d_gene: NA
v_gene: TRBV7-6
abundance: NA
CDR3nt: TGTGCCAGCAGCTTAGGGACAGCCTATGGCTACACCTTC
CDR3aa: CASSLGTAYGYTF

j_gene: TRBJ2-1
d_gene: TRBD2
v_gene: TRBV30
abundance: few
CDR3nt: TGTGCCTGGACCCGATACGATAGACTAGCGAGAGGCAATGAGCAGTTCTTC
CDR3aa: CAWTRYDRLARGNEQFF

j_gene: TRBJ1-6
d_gene: NA
v_gene: TRBV13
abundance: NA
CDR3nt: TGTGCCAGCAGCTTATCGCGTGGGGGGAGCTCCTATAATTCACCCCTCCACTTT
CDR3aa: CASSLSRGGSSYNSPLHF

j_gene: TRBJ1-2
d_gene: NA
v_gene: TRBV7-2
abundance: NA
CDR3nt: TGTGCCAGCAGCGTTTACAGGGAAGTGGGGGGCTACACCTTC
CDR3aa: CASSVYREVGGYTF

j_gene: TRBJ2-6
d_gene: NA
v_gene: TRBV7-3
abundance: NA
CDR3nt: TGTGCCAGCAGCCGCCCAGAAGGGGCCAACGTCCTGACTTTC
CDR3aa: CASSRPEGANVLTF

j_gene: TRBJ2-3
d_gene: NA
v_gene: TRBV7-2
abundance: NA
CDR3nt: TGTGCCAGCAGCGGAGGGACAGCCGAATATACGCAGTATTTT
CDR3aa: CASSGGTAEYTQYF

j_gene: TRBJ2-1
d_gene: TRBD2
v_gene: TRBV6-1
abundance: few
CDR3nt: TGTGCCAGCAGTGAGGGACTAGCTAGTTGGGGTGAGCAGTTCTTC
CDR3aa: CASSEGLASWGEQFF

j_gene: TRBJ1-2
d_gene: NA
v_gene: TRBV7-2
abundance: NA
CDR3nt: TGTGCCAGCAGCTTAACCACAGGGAATTATGGCGGCTACACCTTC
CDR3aa: CASSLTTGNYGGYTF

j_gene: TRBJ2-1
d_gene: TRBD2
v_gene: TRBV9
abundance: NA
CDR3nt: TGTGCCAGCAGCGTAGGACTGGCGGGAGGGCCGTGGGATGAGCAGTTCTTC
CDR3aa: CASSVGLAGGPWDEQFF

j_gene: TRBJ1-4
d_gene: NA
v_gene: TRBV14
abundance: NA
CDR3nt: TGTGCCAGCAGCCAAGAAGACCAACAGGGATACGATGAAAAACTGTTTTTT
CDR3aa: CASSQEDQQGYDEKLFF

j_gene: TRBJ2-3
d_gene: TRBD1
v_gene: TRBV7-8
abundance: NA
CDR3nt: TGTGCCAGCACCGACAGGGGGATTAGCACAGATACGCAGTATTTT
CDR3aa: CASTDRGISTDTQYF

j_gene: TRBJ1-1
d_gene: TRBD1
v_gene: TRBV16
abundance: NA
CDR3nt: TGTGCCAGCAGCCTTTGGACAGGCAACACTGAAGCTTTCTTT
CDR3aa: CASSLWTGNTEAFF

j_gene: TRBJ2-7
d_gene: TRBD1
v_gene: TRBV27
abundance: once
CDR3nt: TGTGCCAGCAGACGAACGGGACAGGGCTACGAGCAGTACTTC
CDR3aa: CASRRTGQGYEQYF

j_gene: TRBJ2-7
d_gene: NA
v_gene: TRBV6-5
abundance: NA
CDR3nt: TGTGCCAGCAGTTCGGGGGGCCGACACGAGCAGTACTTC
CDR3aa: CASSSGGRHEQYF

j_gene: TRBJ1-3
d_gene: NA
v_gene: TRBV4-3
abundance: NA
CDR3nt: TGCGCCAGCAGCCAAGATCTCTATTCCTCTGGAAACACCATATATTTT
CDR3aa: CASSQDLYSSGNTIYF

j_gene: TRBJ1-6
d_gene: NA
v_gene: TRBV2
abundance: NA
CDR3nt: TGTGCCAGCACCCTCCGCGGGAATTCACCCCTCCACTTT
CDR3aa: CASTLRGNSPLHF

j_gene: TRBJ1-6
d_gene: TRBD1
v_gene: TRBV6-1
abundance: few
CDR3nt: TGTGCCAGCATCCGTTCGGGACAGAGAAATTCACCCCTCCACTTT
CDR3aa: CASIRSGQRNSPLHF

j_gene: TRBJ2-7
d_gene: NA
v_gene: TRBV19
abundance: NA
CDR3nt: TGTGCCAGTAGTATAACCCCAGCGTCCGAGCAGTACTTC
CDR3aa: CASSITPASEQYF

j_gene: TRBJ2-1
d_gene: TRBD2
v_gene: TRBV15
abundance: NA
CDR3nt: TGTGCCACCAGCAGAGATGGGGCGGGAGCGCACAATGAGCAGTTCTTC
CDR3aa: CATSRDGAGAHNEQFF

j_gene: TRBJ2-7
d_gene: NA
v_gene: TRBV15
abundance: NA
CDR3nt: TGTGCCACCAGCAGAGATAGGGGCAGCTCCTACGAGCAGTACTTC
CDR3aa: CATSRDRGSSYEQYF

j_gene: TRBJ1-1
d_gene: TRBD1
v_gene: TRBV5-4
abundance: NA
CDR3nt: TGTGCCAGCAGCCACGGACAGGGCGGCACTGAAGCTTTCTTT
CDR3aa: CASSHGQGGTEAFF

j_gene: TRBJ2-1
d_gene: TRBD1
v_gene: TRBV7-3
abundance: NA
CDR3nt: TGTGCCAGCAGCTTAACCCAGGGGGCGCAGAATGAGCAGTTCTTC
CDR3aa: CASSLTQGAQNEQFF

j_gene: TRBJ2-7
d_gene: NA
v_gene: TRBV18
abundance: NA
CDR3nt: TGTGCCAGCTCACCGAACACAGGATCGACCTACGAGCAGTACTTC
CDR3aa: CASSPNTGSTYEQYF

j_gene: TRBJ2-7
d_gene: TRBD1
v_gene: TRBV4-1
abundance: NA
CDR3nt: TGCGCCAGCAGGCGAGGGACAGGCTACGAGCAGTACTTC
CDR3aa: CASRRGTGYEQYF

j_gene: TRBJ2-1
d_gene: NA
v_gene: TRBV4-3
abundance: once
CDR3nt: TGCGCCAGCAGCCAAGGCCTCGGGAGCTACAATGAGCAGTTCTTC
CDR3aa: CASSQGLGSYNEQFF

j_gene: TRBJ1-1
d_gene: TRBD1
v_gene: TRBV10-3
abundance: NA
CDR3nt: TGTGCCATCAGTGACCGGGACAGGGCTCCCCCTGAAGCTTTCTTT
CDR3aa: CAISDRDRAPPEAFF

j_gene: TRBJ1-3
d_gene: NA
v_gene: TRBV5-1
abundance: NA
CDR3nt: TGCGCCGGGCGGACTCCTGGAAACACCATATATTTT
CDR3aa: CAGRTPGNTIYF

j_gene: TRBJ1-6
d_gene: TRBD1
v_gene: TRBV6-5
abundance: NA
CDR3nt: TGTGCCAGCAGTTCCGGGACAGGGAACTATAATTCACCCCTCCACTTT
CDR3aa: CASSSGTGNYNSPLHF

j_gene: TRBJ1-1
d_gene: NA
v_gene: TRBV7-6
abundance: NA
CDR3nt: TGTGCCAGCAGCTTAGCGGGAGACCCGAACACTGAAGCTTTCTTT
CDR3aa: CASSLAGDPNTEAFF

j_gene: TRBJ1-1
d_gene: TRBD1
v_gene: TRBV6-5
abundance: NA
CDR3nt: TGTGCCAGCCTAATAGTAGGACAGGGGGAGCCACGGGCTTTCTTT
CDR3aa: CASLIVGQGEPRAFF